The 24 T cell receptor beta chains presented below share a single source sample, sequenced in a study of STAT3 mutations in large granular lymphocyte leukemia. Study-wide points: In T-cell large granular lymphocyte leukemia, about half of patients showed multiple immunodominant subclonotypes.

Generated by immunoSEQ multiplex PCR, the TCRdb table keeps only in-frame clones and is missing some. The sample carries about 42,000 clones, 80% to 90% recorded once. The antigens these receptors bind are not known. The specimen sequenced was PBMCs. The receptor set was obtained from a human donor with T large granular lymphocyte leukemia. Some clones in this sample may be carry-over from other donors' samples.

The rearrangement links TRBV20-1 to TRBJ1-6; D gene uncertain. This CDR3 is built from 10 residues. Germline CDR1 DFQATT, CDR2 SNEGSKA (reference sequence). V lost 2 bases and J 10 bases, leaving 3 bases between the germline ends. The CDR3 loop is CSARRSPLHF. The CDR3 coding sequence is TGCAGTGCTAGACGGTCACCCCTCCACTTT.

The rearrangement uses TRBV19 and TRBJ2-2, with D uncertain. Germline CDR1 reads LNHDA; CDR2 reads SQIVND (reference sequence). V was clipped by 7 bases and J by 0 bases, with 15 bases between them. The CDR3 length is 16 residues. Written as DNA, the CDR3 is TGTGCCAGTACTCCACACAAGAAGGCGAACACCGGGGAGCTGTTTTTT. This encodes CASTPHKKANTGELFF.

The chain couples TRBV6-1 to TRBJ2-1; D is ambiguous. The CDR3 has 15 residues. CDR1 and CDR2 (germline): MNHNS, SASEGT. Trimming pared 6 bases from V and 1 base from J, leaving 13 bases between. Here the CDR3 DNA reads TGTGCCAGCAGCCCCGACTTTGCTTCCTACAATGAGCAGTTCTTC. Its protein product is CASSPDFASYNEQFF.

CDR3 bases: TGTGCCACCAGCAAGGGTGGAGGCTATGGCTACACCTTC. Translating gives CATSKGGGYGYTF. The chain links TRBV15 to TRBJ1-2, with unresolved D. Germline values: CDR1 LNHNV, CDR2 YYDKDF (reference sequence). This CDR3 region has 13 residues. The V end was cut by 4 bases, the J end by 4 bases, with 10 bases between.

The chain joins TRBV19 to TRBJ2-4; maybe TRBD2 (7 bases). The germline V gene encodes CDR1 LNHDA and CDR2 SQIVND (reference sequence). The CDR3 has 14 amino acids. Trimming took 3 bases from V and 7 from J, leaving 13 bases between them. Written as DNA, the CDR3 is TGTGCCAGTAGTATGGGGGGGCCCGTGAACATTCAGTACTTC. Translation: CASSMGGPVNIQYF.

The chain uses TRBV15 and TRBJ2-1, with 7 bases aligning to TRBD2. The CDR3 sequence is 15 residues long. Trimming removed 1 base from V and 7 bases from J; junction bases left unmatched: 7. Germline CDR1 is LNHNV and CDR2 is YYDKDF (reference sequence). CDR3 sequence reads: CATSRASGVPNEQFF. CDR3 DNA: TGTGCCACCAGCAGAGCCAGCGGGGTACCAAATGAGCAGTTCTTC.

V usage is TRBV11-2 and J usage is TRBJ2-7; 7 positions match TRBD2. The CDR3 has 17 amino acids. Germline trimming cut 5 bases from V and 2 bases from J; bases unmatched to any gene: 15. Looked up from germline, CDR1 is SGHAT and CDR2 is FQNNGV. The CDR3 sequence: CASSALPRGTITYEQYF. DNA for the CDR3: TGTGCCAGCAGCGCCCTCCCACGCGGGACTATAACCTACGAGCAGTACTTC.

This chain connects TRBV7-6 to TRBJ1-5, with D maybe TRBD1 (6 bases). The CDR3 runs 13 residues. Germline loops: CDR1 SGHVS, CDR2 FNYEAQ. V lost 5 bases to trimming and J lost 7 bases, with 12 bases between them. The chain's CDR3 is CASSGGRGQPQHF. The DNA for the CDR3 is TGTGCCAGCAGCGGGGGCCGTGGACAGCCCCAGCATTTT.

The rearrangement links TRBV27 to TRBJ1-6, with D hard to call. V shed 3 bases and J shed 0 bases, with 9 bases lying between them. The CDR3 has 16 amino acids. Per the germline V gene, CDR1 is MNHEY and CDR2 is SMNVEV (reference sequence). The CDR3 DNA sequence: TGTGCCAGCAGTTTCGACGGGAGCTCCTATAATTCACCCCTCCACTTT. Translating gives CASSFDGSSYNSPLHF.

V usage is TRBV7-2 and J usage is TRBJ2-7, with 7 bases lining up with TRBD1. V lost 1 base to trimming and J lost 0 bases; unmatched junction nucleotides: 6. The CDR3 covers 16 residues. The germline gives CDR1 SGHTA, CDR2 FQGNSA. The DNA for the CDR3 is TGTGCCAGCAGCTTAGGTATAGGGGGCGCCTCCTACGAGCAGTACTTC. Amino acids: CASSLGIGGASYEQYF.

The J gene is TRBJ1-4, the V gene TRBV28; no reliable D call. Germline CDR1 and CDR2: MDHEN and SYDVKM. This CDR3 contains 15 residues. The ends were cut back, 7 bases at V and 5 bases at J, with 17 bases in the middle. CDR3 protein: CASKRVFIGNEKLFF. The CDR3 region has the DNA TGTGCCAGCAAGAGGGTTTTCATAGGAAATGAAAAACTGTTTTTT.

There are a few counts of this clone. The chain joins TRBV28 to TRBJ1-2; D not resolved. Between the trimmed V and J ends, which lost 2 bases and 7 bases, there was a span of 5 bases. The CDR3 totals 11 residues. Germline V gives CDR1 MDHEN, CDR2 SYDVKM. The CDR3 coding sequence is TGTGCCAGCAGTTTACTGGGTGGCTACACCTTC. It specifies CASSLLGGYTF.

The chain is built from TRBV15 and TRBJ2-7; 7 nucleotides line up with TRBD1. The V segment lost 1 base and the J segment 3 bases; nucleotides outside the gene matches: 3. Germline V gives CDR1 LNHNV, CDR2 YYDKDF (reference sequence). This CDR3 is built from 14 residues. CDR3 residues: CATSRAGQNYEQYF. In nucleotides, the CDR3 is TGTGCCACCAGCAGAGCGGGACAGAACTACGAGCAGTACTTC.

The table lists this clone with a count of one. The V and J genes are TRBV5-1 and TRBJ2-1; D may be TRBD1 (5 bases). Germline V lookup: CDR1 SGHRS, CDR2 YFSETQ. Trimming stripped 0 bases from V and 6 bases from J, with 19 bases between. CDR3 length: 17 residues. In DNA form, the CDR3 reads TGCGCCAGCAGCTTGGGGGCCTTTCAGGGTGGAATCAATGAGCAGTTCTTC. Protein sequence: CASSLGAFQGGINEQFF.

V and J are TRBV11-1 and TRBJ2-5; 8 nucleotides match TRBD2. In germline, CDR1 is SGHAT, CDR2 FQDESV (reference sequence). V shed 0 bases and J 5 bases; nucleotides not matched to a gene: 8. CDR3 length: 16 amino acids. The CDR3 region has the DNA TGTGCCAGCAGCTTAGCAGCGTCGGGGGGGCAGGAGACCCAGTACTTC. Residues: CASSLAASGGQETQYF.

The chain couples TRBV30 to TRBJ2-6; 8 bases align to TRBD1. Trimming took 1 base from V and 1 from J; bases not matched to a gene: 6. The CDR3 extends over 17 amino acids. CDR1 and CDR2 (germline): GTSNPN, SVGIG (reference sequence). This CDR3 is CAWSATGVGSGANVLTF. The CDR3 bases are TGTGCCTGGAGTGCGACAGGGGTAGGGTCTGGGGCCAACGTCCTGACTTTC.

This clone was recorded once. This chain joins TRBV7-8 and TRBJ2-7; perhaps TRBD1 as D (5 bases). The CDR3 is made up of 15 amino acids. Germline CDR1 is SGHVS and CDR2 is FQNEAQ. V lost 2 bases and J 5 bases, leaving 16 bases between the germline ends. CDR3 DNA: TGTGCCAGCAGCTTAATCCCAGGGTTCTCTCACGAGCAGTACGTC. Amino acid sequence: CASSLIPGFSHEQYV.

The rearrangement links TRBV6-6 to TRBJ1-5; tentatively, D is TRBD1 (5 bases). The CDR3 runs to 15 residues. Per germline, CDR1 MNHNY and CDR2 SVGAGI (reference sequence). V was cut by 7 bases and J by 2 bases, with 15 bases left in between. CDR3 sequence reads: CASTLGALGNQPQHF. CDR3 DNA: TGTGCCAGCACCCTAGGGGCTCTGGGCAATCAGCCCCAGCATTTT.

CDR3 amino acids: CASSLGLADYNEQFF. In DNA form, the CDR3 reads TGCGCCAGCAGCTTGGGGCTAGCGGACTACAATGAGCAGTTCTTC. This chain uses TRBV5-1 with TRBJ2-1, with 7 bases lining up with TRBD2. CDR3 length equals 15 residues. Germline loops: CDR1 SGHRS, CDR2 YFSETQ. J gave up 3 bases and V 0 bases, and 3 bases lay outside the gene matches.

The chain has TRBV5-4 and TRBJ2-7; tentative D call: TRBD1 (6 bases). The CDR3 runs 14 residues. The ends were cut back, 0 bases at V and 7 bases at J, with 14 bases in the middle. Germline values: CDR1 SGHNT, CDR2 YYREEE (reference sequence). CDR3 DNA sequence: TGTGCCAGCAGCTTGGCAACAGGGCTGGGGGAGCAGTACTTC. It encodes CASSLATGLGEQYF.

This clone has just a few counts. The chain's CDR3 is CASSLSGSRGGNTGELFF. CDR3 sequence (DNA): TGTGCCAGCAGCCTTTCGGGGTCTCGAGGGGGGAACACCGGGGAGCTGTTTTTT. J is TRBJ2-2 and V is TRBV7-9; D possibly corresponds to TRBD1 (6 bases). This CDR3 is 18 amino acids long. V was cut by 5 bases and J by 1 base, with 20 bases left in between. In germline, CDR1 is SEHNR, CDR2 FQNEAQ (reference sequence).

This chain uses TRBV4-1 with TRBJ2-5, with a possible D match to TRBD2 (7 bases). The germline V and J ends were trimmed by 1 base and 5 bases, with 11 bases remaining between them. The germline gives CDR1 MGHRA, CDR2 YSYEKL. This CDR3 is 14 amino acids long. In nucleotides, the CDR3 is TGCGCCAGCAGCCAAGCGGGGGGCCTGGAGACCCAGTACTTC. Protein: CASSQAGGLETQYF.

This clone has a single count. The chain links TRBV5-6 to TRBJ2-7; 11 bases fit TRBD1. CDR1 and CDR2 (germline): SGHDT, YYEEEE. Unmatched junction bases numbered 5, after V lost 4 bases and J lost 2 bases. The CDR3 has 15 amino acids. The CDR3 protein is CASSAGQGATYEQYF. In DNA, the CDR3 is TGTGCCAGCAGCGCCGGACAGGGGGCGACCTACGAGCAGTACTTC.

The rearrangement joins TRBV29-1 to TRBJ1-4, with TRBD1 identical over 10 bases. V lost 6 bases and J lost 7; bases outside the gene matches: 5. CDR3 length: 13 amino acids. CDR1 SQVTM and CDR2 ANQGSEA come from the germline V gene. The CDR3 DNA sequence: TGCAGCGTCGGGACAGGGGTGGGTGAAAAACTGTTTTTT. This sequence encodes CSVGTGVGEKLFF.